The 27 T cell receptor beta chains below all came from one sample that was sequenced in a study of beta chain features in type 1 diabetes. Points from the study as a whole: TCRB CDR3s were moderately but significantly shorter in Type 1 diabetes patients in all four CD4+ subsets.

These receptors' targets are unknown. Reverse transcription of all isolated RNA meant that expressed TCRB transcripts were sequenced. TCRdb keeps only in-frame clones here, not all; method: immunoSEQ multiplex PCR. The table includes approximately 600,000 clones, around 12% detected once. Specimen: naive CD4+ T cells from blood. The receptors stem from a man aged 30 to 45 with type 1 diabetes.

The chain links TRBV28 to TRBJ2-7; a weak D match, TRBD2 (5 bases). Germline CDR1 reads MDHEN; CDR2 reads SYDVKM. V lost 6 bases and J 2 bases, leaving 14 bases between the germline ends. The CDR3 has 14 amino acids. The CDR3 nucleotides read TGTGCCAGCAGGTCGGGAACTCTTACCTACGAGCAGTACTTC. As protein: CASRSGTLTYEQYF. Looking up the rest from reference TRBV28 and TRBJ2-7 gives the full variable domain: DVKVTQSSRYLVKRTGEKVFLECVQDMDHENMFWYRQDPGLGLRLIYFSYDVKMKEKGDIPEGYSVSREKKERFSLILESASTNQTSMYLCASRSGTLTYEQYFGPGTRLTVT.

The chain carries TRBV5-6 and TRBJ1-4, with D unclear. Germline CDR1 reads SGHDT; CDR2 reads YYEEEE. Trimming stripped 1 base from V and 11 bases from J, with 12 bases between. The CDR3 runs to 13 residues. In DNA form, the CDR3 reads TGTGCCAGCAGCTTGCCAGGTAGAGAGAAACTGTTTTTT. Its protein product is CASSLPGREKLFF.

A few counts support this clone. This rearrangement joins TRBV7-2 to TRBJ1-2, with D possibly matching TRBD1 (5 bases). The CDR3 sequence is 12 residues long. Germline V lookup: CDR1 SGHTA, CDR2 FQGNSA. Between the trimmed V and J ends, which lost 3 bases and 5 bases, there was a span of 7 bases. In DNA form, the CDR3 reads TGTGCCAGCAGCTTCGAGGGGTATGGCTACACCTTC. Translating gives CASSFEGYGYTF.

This clone was counted only a few times. This chain links TRBV28 with TRBJ1-5; 7 bases fit TRBD1. Germline-derived CDR1 and CDR2 are MDHEN and SYDVKM. Unmatched junction bases numbered 8, after V lost 7 bases and J lost 5 bases. The CDR3 sequence is 14 residues long. CDR3 DNA sequence: TGTGCCAGCATCTCCGGACAGGTGGATCAGCCCCAGCATTTT. Amino acid sequence: CASISGQVDQPQHF.

The chain combines TRBV7-2 with TRBJ1-1; D gene unclear. The CDR3 loop spans 12 amino acids. Germline values: CDR1 SGHTA, CDR2 FQGNSA. Trimming cost V 1 base and J 10 bases, with 10 bases left between them. The DNA of the CDR3 is TGTGCCAGCAGCTTAGATCGGGAACGAGCTTTCTTT. The encoded protein is CASSLDRERAFF.

The V gene is TRBV6-5, the J gene TRBJ2-7, with 8 bases identical to TRBD1. The trim removed 6 bases at V and 0 bases at J, leaving 7 bases unmatched. The CDR3 totals 15 residues. The germline V gene has CDR1 MNHEY and CDR2 SVGAGI. This CDR3 reads CASRSETGASYEQYF. CDR3 coding DNA: TGTGCCAGCAGGTCCGAGACAGGGGCCTCCTACGAGCAGTACTTC.

This chain links TRBV19 with TRBJ1-5; possible D gene TRBD1, 5 bases. The CDR3 extends over 12 amino acids. CDR1 is LNHDA and CDR2 is SQIVND in the germline V gene (reference sequence). V gave up 7 bases and J gave up 5 bases, with 9 bases separating them. DNA for the CDR3: TGTGCCAGTAAGCGGGGGGATCAGCCCCAGCATTTT. Translating it yields CASKRGDQPQHF.

The chain carries TRBV14 and TRBJ2-2; no reliable D call. The CDR3 spans 16 residues. V was clipped by 0 bases and J by 0 bases, with 8 bases between them. Germline V lookup: CDR1 SGHDN, CDR2 FVKESK. The CDR3 reads CASSQESPSNTGELFF. DNA for the CDR3: TGTGCCAGCAGCCAAGAATCTCCCTCGAACACCGGGGAGCTGTTTTTT.

The chain recombines TRBV2 with TRBJ1-6; TRBD1 is a possible D gene (6 bases). Trimming stripped 5 bases from V and 3 bases from J, with 14 bases between. This CDR3 contains 16 residues. The V gene's germline CDR1 is SNHLY and CDR2 FYNNEI. The DNA for the CDR3 is TGTGCCAGCAGTTTGGACAGCCGTGGCTATAATTCACCCCTCCACTTT. This encodes CASSLDSRGYNSPLHF.

There are a few counts of this clone. The J gene is TRBJ2-5, the V gene TRBV5-1; no clear D. The CDR3 extends over 15 amino acids. The germline V and J ends were trimmed by 0 bases and 8 bases, with 17 bases remaining between them. Germline loops: CDR1 SGHRS, CDR2 YFSETQ. The CDR3 sequence: CASSLASSPPVTQYF. The CDR3 DNA is TGCGCCAGCAGCTTGGCCTCGAGCCCTCCGGTAACCCAGTACTTC.

The CDR3 protein is CASSLGGDGNQPQHF. DNA of the CDR3: TGCGCCAGCAGCTTGGGTGGGGATGGCAATCAGCCCCAGCATTTT. The chain employs TRBV5-1 and TRBJ1-5; the D is unclear. Germline V gene data show CDR1 as SGHRS and CDR2 as YFSETQ. This CDR3 comprises 15 residues. Trimming took 0 bases from V and 2 from J, leaving 9 bases between them.

V gene TRBV7-2 combines with J gene TRBJ1-5, with D tentatively TRBD1 (6 bases). V lost 1 base and J 2 bases, leaving 9 bases between the germline ends. The CDR3 has 15 residues. Germline CDR1 and CDR2: SGHTA and FQGNSA. CDR3 protein: CASSLGRGGNQPQHF. In nucleotides, the CDR3 is TGTGCCAGCAGCTTAGGCAGGGGAGGCAATCAGCCCCAGCATTTT.

The rearrangement uses TRBV14 and TRBJ2-6; maybe TRBD1 (5 bases). V was cut by 4 bases and J by 0 bases, with 10 bases left in between. The CDR3 extends over 16 amino acids. Germline V gene sequence: CDR1 SGHDN, CDR2 FVKESK. The CDR3 sequence is CASSPQGSSGANVLTF. CDR3 nucleotide sequence: TGTGCCAGCAGCCCCCAGGGCTCCTCTGGGGCCAACGTCCTGACTTTC.

CDR3 in amino acids: CASSGQGKETQYF. For the CDR3, the DNA is TGTGCCAGCAGTGGCCAGGGGAAAGAGACCCAGTACTTC. V and J are TRBV2 and TRBJ2-5; tentative D call: TRBD1 (6 bases). Germline CDR1 reads SNHLY; CDR2 reads FYNNEI. The CDR3 runs 13 residues. V gave up 4 bases and J gave up 3 bases, with 9 bases separating them.

The chain's CDR3 is CASSSKGGRTYEQYF. The CDR3 region has the DNA TGTGCCAGCTCATCAAAGGGGGGGAGGACCTACGAGCAGTACTTC. This chain links TRBV18 with TRBJ2-7; the D gene is possibly TRBD2 (7 bases). CDR1 is KGHSH, CDR2 LQKENI, per germline. Trimming took off 5 bases at V and 2 bases at J, with 16 bases between the two ends. CDR3 length equals 15 residues.

This clone was picked up a small number of times. The chain carries TRBV29-1 and TRBJ1-2; maybe TRBD1 (5 bases). The length of the CDR3 is 12 residues. Trimming took 7 bases from V and 5 from J, leaving 14 bases between them. Germline CDR1 reads SQVTM; CDR2 reads ANQGSEA. The CDR3 DNA sequence: TGCAGCGCCATCGGGGCAGGATATGGCTACACCTTC. Its protein is CSAIGAGYGYTF.

This clone was counted between two and nine times. The V and J genes are TRBV5-6 and TRBJ2-3; 8 bases agree with TRBD2. The junction had 5 bases not matched to a gene; V was cut back by 3 bases and J by 2 bases. CDR3 size: 15 residues. The germline V gene encodes CDR1 SGHDT and CDR2 YYEEEE. For the CDR3, the DNA is TGTGCCAGCAGCTCCTTAGCGGGGTACACAGATACGCAGTATTTT. This encodes CASSSLAGYTDTQYF.

In DNA form, the CDR3 reads TGCAGCGTTGACAGTCAATATCTGAAGGCCAAAAACATTCAGTACTTC. Its translation: CSVDSQYLKAKNIQYF. The V gene is TRBV29-1, the J gene TRBJ2-4; no clear D gene. This CDR3 region has 16 residues. The V end lost 3 bases, the J end lost 1 base, and 16 bases lay between the germline ends. Germline assignment: CDR1 SQVTM and CDR2 ANQGSEA.

This clone appeared a few times. The rearrangement links TRBV30 to TRBJ1-2; D call uncertain. The V end was cut by 2 bases, the J end by 7 bases, with 8 bases between. CDR3 length: 11 amino acids. CDR1 GTSNPN and CDR2 SVGIG come from the germline V gene (reference sequence). CDR3 protein: CAWSSFRGYTF. CDR3 sequence (DNA): TGTGCCTGGAGTTCGTTCCGTGGCTACACCTTC.

The gene calls are TRBV7-9 and TRBJ2-3; a possible D gene is TRBD1 (6 bases). The germline V and J ends were trimmed by 11 bases and 1 base, with 13 bases remaining between them. The CDR3 covers 13 residues. CDR1 and CDR2 from the germline V gene are SEHNR and FQNEAQ (reference sequence). CDR3 region: CAVQTGGTDTQYF. The CDR3 nucleotides are TGTGCCGTCCAGACAGGAGGCACAGATACGCAGTATTTT.

This clone occurred a few times. This CDR3 is CASIGIYTDTQYF. CDR3 in DNA: TGTGCCAGCATTGGGATTTACACAGATACGCAGTATTTT. The rearrangement links TRBV28 to TRBJ2-3, with D unresolved. The CDR3 is 13 amino acids. Per germline, CDR1 MDHEN and CDR2 SYDVKM. V shed 7 bases and J shed 2 bases, with 10 bases lying between them.

The V call is TRBV27, the J call TRBJ2-6, with D uncertain. The CDR3 is 20 amino acids. Trimming stripped 6 bases from V and 4 bases from J, with 28 bases between. Germline CDR1 MNHEY, CDR2 SMNVEV (reference sequence). CDR3: CASRLHDTVHTLSGANVLTF. The CDR3 DNA is TGTGCCAGCAGACTCCACGATACCGTCCATACTTTGTCAGGGGCCAACGTCCTGACTTTC.

This clone appeared a few times. The sample carries other DNA sequences with the same CDR3. This chain joins TRBV5-1 and TRBJ2-3; D may be TRBD1 (5 bases). V gave up 0 bases and J gave up 2 bases, with 7 bases separating them. Per the germline V gene, CDR1 is SGHRS and CDR2 is YFSETQ. This CDR3 region has 14 residues. The CDR3 here is CASSLGQYTDTQYF. CDR3 coding DNA: TGCGCCAGCAGCTTGGGACAGTACACAGATACGCAGTATTTT.

The chain has TRBV5-6 and TRBJ2-3; 8 bases align to TRBD1. Trimming at V came to 1 base and at J to 0 bases, leaving 4 bases not matched to a gene. Germline V gives CDR1 SGHDT, CDR2 YYEEEE. The CDR3 totals 16 residues. Written as DNA, the CDR3 is TGTGCCAGCAGCTTGAGAGGGACAGGAAGCACAGATACGCAGTATTTT. This gives the protein CASSLRGTGSTDTQYF.

The chain joins TRBV28 to TRBJ2-7, with no clear D. Germline V gene lookup returns CDR1 MDHEN and CDR2 SYDVKM. Trimming stripped 3 bases from V and 3 bases from J, with 9 bases between. The CDR3 spans 13 residues. The CDR3 nucleotides read TGTGCCAGCAGTTTGTACGAAGACTACGAGCAGTACTTC. Amino acids: CASSLYEDYEQYF.

The V call is TRBV7-2, the J call TRBJ2-3; possibly TRBD2 for D (7 bases). There are 17 residues in the CDR3. Germline V lookup: CDR1 SGHTA, CDR2 FQGNSA. With 0 bases removed from V and 2 bases from J, the gap between germline ends came to 15 bases. For the CDR3, the DNA is TGTGCCAGCAGCTTAGCGCCGGCGGGGGCCCCCACAGATACGCAGTATTTT. Its translation is CASSLAPAGAPTDTQYF.

This clone was detected only a few times. This chain connects TRBV4-3 to TRBJ2-5; TRBD1 agrees at 7 bases. V dropped 0 bases and J dropped 1; count of bases not matched to a gene: 8. Germline CDR1 LGHNA, CDR2 YSLEER. The CDR3 spans 17 residues. The CDR3: CASSQDTPAGGQETQYF. CDR3 DNA sequence: TGCGCCAGCAGCCAAGATACCCCGGCAGGGGGCCAAGAGACCCAGTACTTC.